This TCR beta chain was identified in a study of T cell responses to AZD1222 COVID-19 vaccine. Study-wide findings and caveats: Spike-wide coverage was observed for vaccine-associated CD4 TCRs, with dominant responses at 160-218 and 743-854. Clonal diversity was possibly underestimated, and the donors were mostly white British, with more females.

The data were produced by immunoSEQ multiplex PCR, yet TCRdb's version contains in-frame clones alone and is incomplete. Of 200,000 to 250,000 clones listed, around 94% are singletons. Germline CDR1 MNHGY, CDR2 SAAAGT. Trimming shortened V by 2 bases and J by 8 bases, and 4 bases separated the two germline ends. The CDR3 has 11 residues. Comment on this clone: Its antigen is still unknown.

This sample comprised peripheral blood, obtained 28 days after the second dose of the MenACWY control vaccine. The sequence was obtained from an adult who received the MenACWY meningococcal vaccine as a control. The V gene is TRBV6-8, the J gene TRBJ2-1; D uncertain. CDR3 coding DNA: TGTGCCAGCAGTTACGGGGATGAGCAGTTCTTC. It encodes CASSYGDEQFF.